This entry is about one T cell receptor (beta chain). Its recognized antigen is unknown. There are no base qualities to consult, and no much larger clone falls within one base. Systemically healthy Caucasian individuals from Russia, 39 in total and aged about 6 to 90 years, were included as donors. Each donor gave 9 to 10 milliliters of peripheral blood, collected into EDTA-treated Vacutainer tubes. Ficoll-Paque density-gradient centrifugation was used to isolate PBMCs, with at least 6.5 million per sample. Trizol reagent was used to extract total RNA from the PBMCs, yielding at least 5.5 micrograms per sample. Naive CD45RAhigh/CD27high T cell percentages were measured by flow cytometry on a PBMC aliquot from every donor. This sample was taken from a study of blood T cells in healthy people across ages (dated by TCRdb to about 2015). A note on the overall study: Template switching captured roughly one uniquely barcoded TCR beta cDNA molecule per two T cells in model experiments. To avoid experimental bias, donors of different ages were distributed randomly across sequencing lanes. Using the same blood draw, the study looked at two additional independent replicas of 1 million unique cDNA reads for two donors, one aged 18 to 30 and the other aged 80 or older. Donors were grouped into four age groups: young (average approximately 15 years), middle-aged (39), aged (about 60) and long-lived (around 80). Using deep sequencing normalized with unique cDNA molecular identifiers, the study measured how TCR beta repertoire diversity changes with age.

Inclusive of the bounding cysteine and phenylalanine, the CDR3 is 14 residues long. The CDR3 DNA has 42 bases and is translated from base 1. Trimming at the junction amounts to 2 bases on V and 5 bases on J, and the germline ends lie 8 bases apart. CDR1 is given as SGHRS and CDR2 as YFSETQ, both from the germline V gene. The study at large found these results: Estimates of total diversity based on one million sequenced T cells were considered lower bounds and underestimates. Since profiling was done on bulk unsorted PBMCs, naive and antigen-experienced compartments could not be conclusively compared. Donor CMV infection status was unknown, potentially confounding age-related changes in expanded clonotypes. The percentage of naive T cells measured by flow cytometry correlated strongly with observed TCR beta diversity. The long-lived group showed more naive CD4+ T cells, fewer expanded clones and increased TCR diversity than the aged group, suggesting age selection. As age increased, observed TCR beta diversity per million T cells dropped in a roughly linear way, and a significant reduction was already evident by age roughly 36.

Library creation used 5' RACE. Sequencer: Illumina HiSeq 2500. A second PCR of roughly 6 to 12 cycles was performed with a sample-barcoded 5' primer and a J-beta primer mix. Each TCR beta cDNA molecule received a unique molecular identifier from a template-switch 5' adaptor carrying 12 random nucleotides. Each sample yielded at least 2.5 million CDR3-containing paired-end reads. All of the RNA was converted into first-strand cDNA using the Mint cDNA synthesis kit, with a TRBC-specific oligonucleotide serving as the primer. Following uracil-DNA glycosylase treatment, a first 18-cycle PCR with universal primers M1SS and BC2_uni_R was performed on all cDNA. The authors' analysis ran thus. Normalization of each sample was performed by random selection of 1 million high-quality reads, each carrying a distinct molecular identifier. Reads with shared molecular identifiers were discarded instead of being binned into consensus sequences. MiTCR, with a Q25 quality threshold and the strictest error-elimination algorithm, was used for CDR3 identification, clonotype clustering and error correction. A nonparametric unseen species model with Euler transformation was used to estimate a lower bound on total TCR beta diversity. In-frame beta chains were kept once TCRdb had trimmed the public reads at Q25 with fastp and called clones with MiXCR. CDR3 protein duplicates are merged, each entry listing the most common genes and DNA. These V and J calls are TCRdb output, not the study's own analysis. The sample records approximately 800,000 distinct CDR3 sequences, 35% to 40% of which are singletons. The leading ten clones occupy under 15% of the sample.

The sample taken for sequencing was blood. The sequence was obtained from a man aged 18-30 years in good health. The chain was built from TRBV5-1 and TRBJ1-6; the D gene is unclear. The DNA sequence is given as TGCGCCAGCAGCTTCTCGGTGGATAATTCACCCCTCCACTTT. This translates into CASSFSVDNSPLHF.